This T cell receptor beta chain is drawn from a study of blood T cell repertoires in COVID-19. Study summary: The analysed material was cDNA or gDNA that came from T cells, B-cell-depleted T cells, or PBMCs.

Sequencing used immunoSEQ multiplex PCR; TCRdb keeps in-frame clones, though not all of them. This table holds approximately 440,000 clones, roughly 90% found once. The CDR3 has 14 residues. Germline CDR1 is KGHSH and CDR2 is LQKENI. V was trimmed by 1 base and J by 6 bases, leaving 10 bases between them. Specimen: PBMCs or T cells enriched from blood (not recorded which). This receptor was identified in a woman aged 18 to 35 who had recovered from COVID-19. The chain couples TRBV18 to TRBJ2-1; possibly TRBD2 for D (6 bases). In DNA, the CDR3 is TGTGCCAGCTCACCACGGGGGGACGGCAATGAGCAGTTCTTC. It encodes CASSPRGDGNEQFF.